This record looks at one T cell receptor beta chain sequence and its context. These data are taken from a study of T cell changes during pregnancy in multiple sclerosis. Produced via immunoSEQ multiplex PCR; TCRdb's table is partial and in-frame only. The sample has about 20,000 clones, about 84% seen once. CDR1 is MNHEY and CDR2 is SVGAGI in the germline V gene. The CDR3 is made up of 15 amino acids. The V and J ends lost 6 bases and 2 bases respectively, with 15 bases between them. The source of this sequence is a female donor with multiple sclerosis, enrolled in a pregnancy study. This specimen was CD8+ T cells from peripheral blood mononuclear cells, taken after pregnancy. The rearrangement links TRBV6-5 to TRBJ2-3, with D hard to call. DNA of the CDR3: TGTGCCAGCAGCGACCGGGTAGAGAACACAGATACGCAGTATTTT. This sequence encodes CASSDRVENTDTQYF.